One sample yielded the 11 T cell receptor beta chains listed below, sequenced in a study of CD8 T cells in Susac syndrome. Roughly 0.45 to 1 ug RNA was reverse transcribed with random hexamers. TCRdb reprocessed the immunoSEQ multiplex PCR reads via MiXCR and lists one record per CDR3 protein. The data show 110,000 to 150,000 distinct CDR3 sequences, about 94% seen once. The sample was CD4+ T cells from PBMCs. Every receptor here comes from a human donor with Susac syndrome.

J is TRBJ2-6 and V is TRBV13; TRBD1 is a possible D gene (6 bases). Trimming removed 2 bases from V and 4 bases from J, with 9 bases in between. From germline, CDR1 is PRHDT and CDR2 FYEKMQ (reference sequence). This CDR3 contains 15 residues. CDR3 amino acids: CASSLWGRGANVLTF. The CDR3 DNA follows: TGTGCCAGCAGCTTATGGGGGCGAGGGGCCAACGTCCTGACTTTC.

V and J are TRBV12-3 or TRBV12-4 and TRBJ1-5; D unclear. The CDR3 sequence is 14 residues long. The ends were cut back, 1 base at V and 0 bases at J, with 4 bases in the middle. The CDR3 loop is CASSLGISNQPQHF. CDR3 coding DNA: TGTGCCAGCAGTTTAGGGATTAGCAATCAGCCCCAGCATTTT.

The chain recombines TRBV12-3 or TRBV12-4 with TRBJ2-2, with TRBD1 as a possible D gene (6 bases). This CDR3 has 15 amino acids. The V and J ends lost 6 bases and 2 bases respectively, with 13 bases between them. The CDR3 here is CASRIPGTNTGELFF. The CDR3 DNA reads TGTGCCAGCAGGATCCCCGGGACAAACACCGGGGAGCTGTTTTTT.

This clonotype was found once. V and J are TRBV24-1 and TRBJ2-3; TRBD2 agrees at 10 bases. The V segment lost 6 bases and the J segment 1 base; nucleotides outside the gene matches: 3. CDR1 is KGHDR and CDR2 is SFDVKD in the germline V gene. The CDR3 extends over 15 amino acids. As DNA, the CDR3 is TGTGCCACCAGTTGGGGGACTAGCGGCACAGATACGCAGTATTTT. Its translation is CATSWGTSGTDTQYF.

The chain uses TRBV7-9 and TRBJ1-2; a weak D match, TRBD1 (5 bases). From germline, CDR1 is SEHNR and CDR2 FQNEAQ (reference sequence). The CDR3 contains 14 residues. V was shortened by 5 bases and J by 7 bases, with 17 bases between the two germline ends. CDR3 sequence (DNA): TGTGCCAGCAGCACCGGACACCCTAGGCGTGGCTACACCTTC. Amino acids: CASSTGHPRRGYTF. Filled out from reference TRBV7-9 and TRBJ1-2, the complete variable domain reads DTGVSQNPRHKITKRGQNVTFRCDPISEHNRLYWYRQTLGQGPEFLTYFQNEAQLEKSRLLSDRFSAERPKGSFSTLEIQRTEQGDSAMYLCASSTGHPRRGYTFGSGTRLTVV.

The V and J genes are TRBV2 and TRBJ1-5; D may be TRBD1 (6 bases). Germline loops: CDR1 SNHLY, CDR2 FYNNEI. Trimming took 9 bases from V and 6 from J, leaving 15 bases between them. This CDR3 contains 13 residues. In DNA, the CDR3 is TGTGCCAGTACAGACAGGACATCTCAGCCCCAGCATTTT. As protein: CASTDRTSQPQHF.

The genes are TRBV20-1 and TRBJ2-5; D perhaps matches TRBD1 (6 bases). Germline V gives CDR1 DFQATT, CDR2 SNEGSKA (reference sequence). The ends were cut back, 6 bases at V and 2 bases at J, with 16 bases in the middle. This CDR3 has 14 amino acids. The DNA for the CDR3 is TGCAGTGCCATCGGAGTAGGGGGACAAGAGACCCAGTACTTC. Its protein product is CSAIGVGGQETQYF.

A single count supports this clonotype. CDR3 loop: CASSELTSGSSQQYF. The DNA of the CDR3 is TGCGCCAGCAGTGAGTTGACTAGCGGGAGTTCCCAGCAGTACTTC. The chain is built from TRBV10-1 and TRBJ2-7; 12 positions agree with TRBD2. The CDR3 length is 15 residues. Germline loops: CDR1 WNHNN, CDR2 SYGVQD (reference sequence). The trim removed 1 base at V and 8 bases at J, leaving 6 bases unmatched.

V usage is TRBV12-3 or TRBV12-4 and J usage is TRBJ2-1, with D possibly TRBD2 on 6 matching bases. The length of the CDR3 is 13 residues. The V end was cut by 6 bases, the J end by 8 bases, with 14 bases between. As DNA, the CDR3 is TGTGCCAGCAGCCATCGTGGAGGGGATGAGCAGTTCTTC. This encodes CASSHRGGDEQFF.

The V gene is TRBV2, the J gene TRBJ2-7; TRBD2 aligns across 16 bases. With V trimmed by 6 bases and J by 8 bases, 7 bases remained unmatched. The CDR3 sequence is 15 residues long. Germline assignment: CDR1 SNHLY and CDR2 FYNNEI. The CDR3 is CASRPGTSGGGQQYF. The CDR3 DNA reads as TGTGCCAGCAGGCCCGGGACTAGCGGGGGGGGACAGCAGTACTTC.

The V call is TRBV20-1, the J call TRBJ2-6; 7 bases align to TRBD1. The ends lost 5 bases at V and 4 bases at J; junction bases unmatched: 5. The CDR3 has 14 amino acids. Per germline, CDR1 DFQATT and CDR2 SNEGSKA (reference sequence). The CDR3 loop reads CSAPTGFGANVLTF. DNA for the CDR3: TGCAGTGCTCCGACAGGGTTCGGGGCCAACGTCCTGACTTTC.